This T cell receptor beta chain originates from a study of blood T cell repertoires in COVID-19. Study as a whole: The United States, Italy and Spain supplied acute and convalescent COVID-19 samples. PBMCs, B-cell-depleted T cells, or T cells provided the cDNA or gDNA that made up the material.

Enrolled during active infection, Seattle patients were then followed longitudinally. In the original processing: By means of reference gene primer amplification, nucleated cell counts were estimated. Sequenced by immunoSEQ multiplex PCR; TCRdb stores in-frame clones only, minus some. Clone size and the V and J calls come from that table; the DNA yielded D and trimming. The repertoire holds about 220,000 clones, 75% to 90% seen once, with 4.5% to 5.5% in the top ten. The CDR3 spans 16 residues. V lost 5 bases and J 2 bases, leaving 15 bases between the germline ends. Germline V lookup: CDR1 MDHEN, CDR2 SYDVKM.

This receptor was taken from a woman in her seventies with COVID-19, enrolled during active disease. This chain links TRBV28 with TRBJ2-2, with D perhaps TRBD1 (6 bases). The material sequenced was peripheral blood. CDR3 coding DNA: TGTGCCAGCAGTCCCGCAGGGGTGGGTAACACCGGGGAGCTGTTTTTT. This sequence encodes CASSPAGVGNTGELFF. Looking up the rest from reference TRBV28 and TRBJ2-2 gives the full variable domain: DVKVTQSSRYLVKRTGEKVFLECVQDMDHENMFWYRQDPGLGLRLIYFSYDVKMKEKGDIPEGYSVSREKKERFSLILESASTNQTSMYLCASSPAGVGNTGELFFGEGSRLTVL.